This T cell receptor (beta chain) stems from a study of high-grade serous ovarian cancer treatment subgroups. Whole-study findings and limits: The analyses considered CDR3 and ignored CDR1 and CDR2. Clonal relatedness tracked neoantigen level, and by trend copy number and mutation load.

Only in-frame clones appear in the TCRdb table, and some are missing; sequencing was by immunoSEQ multiplex PCR. The sample lists about 5,800 clones, roughly two thirds seen once, with under 8.5% in the top ten. Tumor samples were taken before definitive surgery or chemotherapy. Comment on this clone: Its cognate antigen is unknown.

The CDR3 is 16 residues long. Germline V gene lookup returns CDR1 LGHNA and CDR2 YSLEER. V was pared by 1 base and J by 10 bases, with 22 bases between. The sequencing sample was made of tumor tissue. This TCR came from a human donor with high-grade serous ovarian cancer. V usage is TRBV4-3 and J usage is TRBJ1-1; D perhaps matches TRBD1 (6 bases). CDR3 coding DNA: TGCGCCAGCAGCCAAGCACCGACGAGTCAGGGGAAAAGAGCTTTCTTT. It yields the protein CASSQAPTSQGKRAFF.